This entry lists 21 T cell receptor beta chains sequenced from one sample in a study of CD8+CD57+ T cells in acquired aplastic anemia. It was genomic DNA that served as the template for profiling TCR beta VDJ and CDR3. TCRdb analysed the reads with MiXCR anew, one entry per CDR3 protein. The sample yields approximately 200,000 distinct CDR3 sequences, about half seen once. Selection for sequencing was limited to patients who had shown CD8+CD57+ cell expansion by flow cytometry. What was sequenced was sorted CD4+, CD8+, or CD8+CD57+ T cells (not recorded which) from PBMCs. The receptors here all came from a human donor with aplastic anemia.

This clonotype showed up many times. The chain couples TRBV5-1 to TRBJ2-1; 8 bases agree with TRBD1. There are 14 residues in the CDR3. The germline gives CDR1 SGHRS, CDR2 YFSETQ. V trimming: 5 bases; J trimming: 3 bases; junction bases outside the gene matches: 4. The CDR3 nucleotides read TGCGCCAGCAGTAAGGACAGGGTCTACAATGAGCAGTTCTTC. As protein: CASSKDRVYNEQFF.

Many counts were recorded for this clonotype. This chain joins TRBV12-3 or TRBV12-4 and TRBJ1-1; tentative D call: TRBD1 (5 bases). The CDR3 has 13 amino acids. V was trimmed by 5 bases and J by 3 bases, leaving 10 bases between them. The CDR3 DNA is TGTGCCAGCAGTCCAGGGTATGACACTGAAGCTTTCTTT. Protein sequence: CASSPGYDTEAFF.

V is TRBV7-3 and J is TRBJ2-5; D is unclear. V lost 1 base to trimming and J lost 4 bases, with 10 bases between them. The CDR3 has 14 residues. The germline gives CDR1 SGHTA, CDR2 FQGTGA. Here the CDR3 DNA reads TGTGCCAGCAGCTTAAACGGCGGTGGAGAGACCCAGTACTTC. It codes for CASSLNGGGETQYF.

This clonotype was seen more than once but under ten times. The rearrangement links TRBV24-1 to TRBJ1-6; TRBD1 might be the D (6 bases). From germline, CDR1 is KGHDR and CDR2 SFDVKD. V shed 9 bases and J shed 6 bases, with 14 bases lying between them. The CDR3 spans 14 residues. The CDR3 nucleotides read TGTGCCACCGGGGGCCGGGACACTAATTCACCCCTCCACTTT. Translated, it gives CATGGRDTNSPLHF.

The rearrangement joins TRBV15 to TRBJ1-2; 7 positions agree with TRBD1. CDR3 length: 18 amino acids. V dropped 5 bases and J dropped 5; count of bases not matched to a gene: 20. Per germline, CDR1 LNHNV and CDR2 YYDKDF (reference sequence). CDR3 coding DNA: TGTGCCACCAGCGATAAATGGGACAGCGGTCCGGACACGTATGGCTACACCTTC. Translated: CATSDKWDSGPDTYGYTF.

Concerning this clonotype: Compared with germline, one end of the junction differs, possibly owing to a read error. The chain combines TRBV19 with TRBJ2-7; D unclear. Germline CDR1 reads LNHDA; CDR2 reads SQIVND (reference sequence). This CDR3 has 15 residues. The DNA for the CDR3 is TGTGCCAGTAGTATATCGAGGACGGTGGCCTACGAGCAGCACTTC. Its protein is CASSISRTVAYEQHF.

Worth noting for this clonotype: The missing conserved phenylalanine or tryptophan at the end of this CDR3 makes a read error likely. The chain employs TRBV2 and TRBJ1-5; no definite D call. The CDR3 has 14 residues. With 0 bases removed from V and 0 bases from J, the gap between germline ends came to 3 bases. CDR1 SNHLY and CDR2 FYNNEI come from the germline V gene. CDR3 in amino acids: CASSEAYSNQPQHS. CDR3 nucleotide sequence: TGTGCCAGCAGTGAAGCTTATAGCAATCAGCCCCAGCATTCT.

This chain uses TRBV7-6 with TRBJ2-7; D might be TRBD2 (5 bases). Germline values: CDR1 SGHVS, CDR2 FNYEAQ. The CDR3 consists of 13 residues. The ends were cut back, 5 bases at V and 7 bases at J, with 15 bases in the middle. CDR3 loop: CASSILAKGEQYF. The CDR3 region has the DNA TGTGCCAGCAGCATCCTAGCAAAAGGGGAGCAGTACTTC.

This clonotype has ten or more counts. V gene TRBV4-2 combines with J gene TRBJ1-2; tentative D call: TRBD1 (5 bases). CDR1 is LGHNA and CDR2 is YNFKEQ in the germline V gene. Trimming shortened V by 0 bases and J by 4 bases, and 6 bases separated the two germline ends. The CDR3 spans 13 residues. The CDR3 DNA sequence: TGTGCCAGCAGCCAAGAGGGGGTCTATGGCTACACCTTC. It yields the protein CASSQEGVYGYTF.

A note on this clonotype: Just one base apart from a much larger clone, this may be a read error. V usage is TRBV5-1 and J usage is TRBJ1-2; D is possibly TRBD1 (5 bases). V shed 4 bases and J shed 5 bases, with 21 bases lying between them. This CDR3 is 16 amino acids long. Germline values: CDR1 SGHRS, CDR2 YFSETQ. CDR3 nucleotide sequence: TGCGCCAGCAGCCCCCGGGACGAGATAATTCTTTATGGCTACACCTTC. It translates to CASSPRDEIILYGYTF.

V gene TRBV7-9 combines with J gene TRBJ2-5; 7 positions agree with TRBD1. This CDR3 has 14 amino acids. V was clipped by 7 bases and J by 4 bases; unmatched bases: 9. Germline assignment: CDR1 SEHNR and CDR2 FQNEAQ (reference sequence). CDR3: CASKSDRAGETQYF. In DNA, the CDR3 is TGTGCCAGCAAAAGCGACAGGGCGGGAGAGACCCAGTACTTC.

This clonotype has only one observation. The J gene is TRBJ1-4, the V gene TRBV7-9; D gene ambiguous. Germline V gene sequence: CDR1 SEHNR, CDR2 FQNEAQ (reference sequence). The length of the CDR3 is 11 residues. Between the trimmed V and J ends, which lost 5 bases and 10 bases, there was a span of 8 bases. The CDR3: CASSPGAKLFF. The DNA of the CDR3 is TGTGCCAGCAGCCCTGGAGCAAAACTGTTTTTT.

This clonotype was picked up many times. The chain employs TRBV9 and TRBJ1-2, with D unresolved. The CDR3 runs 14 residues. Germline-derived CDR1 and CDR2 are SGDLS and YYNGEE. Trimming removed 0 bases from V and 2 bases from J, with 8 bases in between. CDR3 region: CASSVVEMNYGYTF. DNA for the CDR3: TGTGCCAGCAGCGTAGTGGAGATGAACTATGGCTACACCTTC. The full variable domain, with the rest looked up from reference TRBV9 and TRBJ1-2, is DSGVTQTPKHLITATGQRVTLRCSPRSGDLSVYWYQQSLDQGLQFLIQYYNGEERAKGNILERFSAQQFPDLHSELNLSSLELGDSALYFCASSVVEMNYGYTFGSGTRLTVV.

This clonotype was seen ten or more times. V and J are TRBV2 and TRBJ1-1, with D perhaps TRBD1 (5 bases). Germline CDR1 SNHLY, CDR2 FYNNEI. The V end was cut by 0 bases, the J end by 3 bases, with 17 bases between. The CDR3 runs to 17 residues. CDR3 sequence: CASSEAGLQVGDTEAFF. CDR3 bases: TGTGCCAGCAGTGAAGCAGGACTACAGGTTGGGGACACTGAAGCTTTCTTT.

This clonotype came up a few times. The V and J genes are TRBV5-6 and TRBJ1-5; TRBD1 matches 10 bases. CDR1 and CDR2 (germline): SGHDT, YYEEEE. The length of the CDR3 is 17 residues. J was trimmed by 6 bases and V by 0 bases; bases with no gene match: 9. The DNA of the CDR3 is TGTGCCAGCAGCTTGGGGCCGGGACAGGGGATTGGTCAGCCCCAGCATTTT. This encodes CASSLGPGQGIGQPQHF.

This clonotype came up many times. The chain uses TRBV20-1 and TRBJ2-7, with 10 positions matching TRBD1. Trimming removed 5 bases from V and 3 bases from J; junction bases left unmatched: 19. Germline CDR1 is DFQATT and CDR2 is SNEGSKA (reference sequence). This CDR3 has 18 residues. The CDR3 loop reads CSASGDRGLRSGHYEQYF. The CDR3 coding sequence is TGCAGTGCTTCCGGGGACAGGGGCCTTAGATCTGGACACTACGAGCAGTACTTC.

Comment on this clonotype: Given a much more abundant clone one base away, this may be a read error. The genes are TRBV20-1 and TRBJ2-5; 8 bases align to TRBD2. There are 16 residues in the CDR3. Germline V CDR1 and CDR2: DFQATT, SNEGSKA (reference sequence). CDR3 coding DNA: TGCAGTGCCTCGGCCCCCAGCGGGGGTTACCAAGAGACCCGGTACTTC. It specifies CSASAPSGGYQETRYF.

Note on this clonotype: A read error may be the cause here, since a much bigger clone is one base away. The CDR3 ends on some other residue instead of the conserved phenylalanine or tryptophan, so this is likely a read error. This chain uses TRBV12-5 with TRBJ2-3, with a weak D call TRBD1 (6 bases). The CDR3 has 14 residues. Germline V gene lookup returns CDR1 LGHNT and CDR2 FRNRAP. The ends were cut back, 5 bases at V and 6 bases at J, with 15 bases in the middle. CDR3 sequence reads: CASGIGTPWDTQYS. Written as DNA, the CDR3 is TGTGCTAGTGGTATTGGGACACCCTGGGATACGCAGTATTCT.

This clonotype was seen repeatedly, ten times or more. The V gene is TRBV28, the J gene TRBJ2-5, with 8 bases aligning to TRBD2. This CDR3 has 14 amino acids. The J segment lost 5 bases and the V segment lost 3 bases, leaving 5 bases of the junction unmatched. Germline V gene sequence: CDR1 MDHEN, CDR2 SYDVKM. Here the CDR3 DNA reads TGTGCCAGCAGTTTGGCGGGGGGATCGGAGACCCAGTACTTC. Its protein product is CASSLAGGSETQYF.

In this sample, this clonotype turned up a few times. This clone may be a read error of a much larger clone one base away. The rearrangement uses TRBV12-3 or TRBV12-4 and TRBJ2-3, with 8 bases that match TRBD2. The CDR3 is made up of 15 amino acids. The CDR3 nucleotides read TGTGCCAACAGTCCATCCGGGACTAGTCGCGATACGCAGTATTTT. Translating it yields CANSPSGTSRDTQYF.

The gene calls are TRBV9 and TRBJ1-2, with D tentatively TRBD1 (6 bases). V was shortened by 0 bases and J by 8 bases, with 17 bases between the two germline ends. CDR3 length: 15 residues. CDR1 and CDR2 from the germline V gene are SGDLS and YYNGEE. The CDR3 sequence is CASSVASGAAEGYTF. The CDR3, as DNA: TGTGCCAGCAGCGTAGCCTCAGGGGCCGCCGAGGGCTACACCTTC.